These 27 T cell receptor beta chains were all obtained from the same sample, sequenced in a study of CD8 T cells in Susac syndrome. A quantity of about 0.5 to 1 ug RNA underwent reverse transcription using random hexamers. TCRdb reprocessed the immunoSEQ multiplex PCR reads via MiXCR and lists one record per CDR3 protein. Of 150,000 to 200,000 distinct CDR3 sequences listed, roughly 95% are singletons. Sequenced sample: CD8+ T cells from PBMCs. These receptors came from a human donor with multiple sclerosis.

The genes are TRBV29-1 and TRBJ1-1; a weak D match, TRBD1 (6 bases). V was clipped by 6 bases and J by 6 bases, with 11 bases between them. Germline V gene lookup returns CDR1 SQVTM and CDR2 ANQGSEA. The length of the CDR3 is 11 residues. The CDR3 DNA reads TGCAGCGTCCTAGGGGGGCCTGAAGCTTTCTTT. Encoded protein: CSVLGGPEAFF.

The V gene is TRBV7-9, the J gene TRBJ2-1; D remains ambiguous. The CDR3 covers 12 residues. Trimming pared 5 bases from V and 7 bases from J, leaving 9 bases between. Germline V lookup: CDR1 SEHNR, CDR2 FQNEAQ (reference sequence). The CDR3 region is CASSPTQNEQFF. DNA for the CDR3: TGTGCCAGCAGCCCAACACAGAATGAGCAGTTCTTC.

The sample holds one count of this clonotype. This chain links TRBV7-6 with TRBJ2-5; no definite D call. V lost 5 bases, J lost 2 bases, and 12 bases lay in between. The CDR3 is 14 residues long. The germline CDR1 and CDR2 sequences are SGHVS and FNYEAQ. CDR3 bases: TGTGCCAGCAGCCTGACCCCTCGGCAAGAGACCCAGTACTTC. Protein: CASSLTPRQETQYF.

The chain employs TRBV3-1 and TRBJ2-7; D is possibly TRBD2 (5 bases). CDR3 length: 13 amino acids. Germline assignment: CDR1 LGHDT and CDR2 YNNKEL (reference sequence). The V end lost 6 bases, the J end lost 2 bases, and 11 bases lay between the germline ends. The DNA for the CDR3 is TGTGCCAGCAGGGGCTGGGAGACCTACGAGCAGTACTTC. Its protein product is CASRGWETYEQYF.

V is TRBV12-3 or TRBV12-4 and J is TRBJ1-5; tentative D call: TRBD1 (6 bases). The V and J ends lost 3 bases and 6 bases respectively, with 21 bases between them. The CDR3 totals 17 residues. The CDR3 loop is CASSFTVGRGPVQPQHF. The CDR3 coding sequence is TGTGCCAGCAGTTTTACGGTCGGGCGGGGGCCTGTTCAGCCCCAGCATTTT.

The chain is built from TRBV9 and TRBJ2-3; 11 nucleotides line up with TRBD1. The CDR3 covers 17 residues. With 6 bases clipped from V and 4 bases from J, the junction kept 13 bases outside the gene matches. Germline CDR1 is SGDLS and CDR2 is YYNGEE. The CDR3 DNA sequence: TGTGCCAGCACTCGAGGGCGCCGGACAGGGGGCGCAGATACGCAGTATTTT. It codes for CASTRGRRTGGADTQYF.

V and J are TRBV3-1 and TRBJ2-2; no reliable D call. In germline, CDR1 is LGHDT, CDR2 YNNKEL (reference sequence). V was shortened by 0 bases and J by 10 bases, with 12 bases between the two germline ends. The CDR3 spans 14 residues. The CDR3, as DNA: TGTGCCAGCAGCCAAGAGGAAGCAGTCTCGGAGCTGTTTTTT. Its translation: CASSQEEAVSELFF.

The chain recombines TRBV19 with TRBJ2-2, with D perhaps TRBD2 (5 bases). The germline V gene has CDR1 LNHDA and CDR2 SQIVND (reference sequence). This CDR3 contains 15 residues. The DNA of the CDR3 is TGTGCGAGTTTGGACTCGGGGTTGCGGTCCGGGGAGCTGTTTTTT. As protein: CASLDSGLRSGELFF.

The chain links TRBV4-2 to TRBJ1-2; D is perhaps TRBD1 (5 bases). Deletions cut 1 base from V and 6 bases from J, with 12 bases between. CDR3 length equals 14 residues. Looked up from germline, CDR1 is LGHNA and CDR2 is YNFKEQ. For the CDR3, the DNA is TGTGCCAGCAGCCAAGGGGGACGGTGGGATGGCTACACCTTC. Residues: CASSQGGRWDGYTF.

The chain is built from TRBV5-4 and TRBJ2-7, with 9 bases aligning to TRBD1. Germline V gene sequence: CDR1 SGHNT, CDR2 YYREEE (reference sequence). The V gene end was trimmed by 0 bases and the J gene end by 6 bases; junction bases not matched to a gene: 4. The CDR3 consists of 14 residues. DNA for the CDR3: TGTGCCAGCAGCTTGGGGACAGGGGTCGGCGAGCAGTACTTC. It is translated as CASSLGTGVGEQYF. The complete variable domain, with remaining parts taken from reference TRBV5-4 and TRBJ2-7, reads ETGVTQSPTHLIKTRGQQVTLRCSSQSGHNTVSWYQQALGQGPQFIFQYYREEENGRGNFPPRFSGLQFPNYSSELNVNALELDDSALYLCASSLGTGVGEQYFGPGTRLTVT.

This chain connects TRBV28 to TRBJ2-5, with D uncertain. The germline V and J ends were trimmed by 2 bases and 2 bases, with 15 bases remaining between them. The CDR3 is 16 amino acids. The V gene's germline CDR1 is MDHEN and CDR2 SYDVKM. CDR3 loop: CASSLRVAVGQETQYF. The CDR3 bases are TGTGCCAGCAGTTTACGCGTCGCAGTCGGGCAAGAGACCCAGTACTTC.

The chain carries TRBV2 and TRBJ1-1; D remains unclear. Between the trimmed V and J ends, which lost 6 bases and 0 bases, there was a span of 11 bases. The germline CDR1 and CDR2 sequences are SNHLY and FYNNEI. This CDR3 spans 14 amino acids. Written as DNA, the CDR3 is TGTGCCAGCAGGAGGGAGGGTATGAACACTGAAGCTTTCTTT. It encodes CASRREGMNTEAFF.

This clonotype was counted once. The chain has TRBV12-5 and TRBJ1-5; weak D call: TRBD1 (6 bases). CDR3 size: 14 residues. V lost 6 bases to trimming and J lost 5 bases, with 14 bases between them. Germline V gene data show CDR1 as LGHNT and CDR2 as FRNRAP. The CDR3 DNA reads TGTGCTAGTGGCCACCCCCAGGGGTATCAGCCCCAGCATTTT. This sequence encodes CASGHPQGYQPQHF.

V usage is TRBV5-4 and J usage is TRBJ2-3; no definite D call. Germline CDR1 SGHNT, CDR2 YYREEE (reference sequence). V shed 0 bases and J shed 0 bases, with 8 bases lying between them. The CDR3 runs to 15 residues. The CDR3 spells CASSLDGPSTDTQYF. The DNA for the CDR3 is TGTGCCAGCAGCTTGGACGGGCCGAGCACAGATACGCAGTATTTT.

V is TRBV7-9 and J is TRBJ2-7; D might be TRBD2 (5 bases). The CDR3 consists of 13 residues. Germline V gene sequence: CDR1 SEHNR, CDR2 FQNEAQ (reference sequence). V was shortened by 5 bases and J by 5 bases, with 13 bases between the two germline ends. The CDR3 sequence: CASSVRERNEQYF. DNA for the CDR3: TGTGCCAGCAGCGTAAGGGAGCGAAACGAGCAGTACTTC.

The chain links TRBV29-1 to TRBJ2-1, with 7 bases aligning to TRBD1. After removal of 6 bases from V and 7 bases from J, the junction contained 15 bases not matched to a gene. The germline V gene has CDR1 SQVTM and CDR2 ANQGSEA. The CDR3 runs to 15 residues. CDR3 bases: TGCAGCGTGAGATACCGGGACAGACATCGTAATGAGCAGTTCTTC. Protein product: CSVRYRDRHRNEQFF.

The rearrangement links TRBV19 to TRBJ2-1, with 9 bases lining up with TRBD2. Germline lookup yields CDR1 LNHDA and CDR2 SQIVND (reference sequence). J lost 4 bases, V lost 3 bases, and 7 bases had no gene match. CDR3 size: 16 residues. As DNA, the CDR3 is TGTGCCAGTAGTATCCTTAGCGGGGGCCCTTACAATGAGCAGTTCTTC. Translating gives CASSILSGGPYNEQFF.

The V call is TRBV27, the J call TRBJ2-5; the D is unclear. The CDR3 is 15 amino acids. Per the germline V gene, CDR1 is MNHEY and CDR2 is SMNVEV (reference sequence). Trimming took 2 bases from V and 5 from J, leaving 15 bases between them. CDR3 region: CASSLVAPARETQYF. The CDR3 coding sequence is TGTGCCAGCAGTTTAGTAGCCCCAGCTAGGGAGACCCAGTACTTC.

The rearrangement links TRBV29-1 to TRBJ2-7; no definite D call. V lost 0 bases and J 2 bases, leaving 11 bases between the germline ends. This CDR3 is 14 amino acids long. Per germline, CDR1 SQVTM and CDR2 ANQGSEA. CDR3 bases: TGCAGCGTTGAAGATCGAAGCGAGACCTACGAGCAGTACTTC. This translates into CSVEDRSETYEQYF.

The chain couples TRBV7-9 to TRBJ2-1, with a weak D call TRBD1 (6 bases). V dropped 5 bases and J dropped 2 bases, with 13 bases sitting between them. The CDR3 contains 15 residues. The germline V gene encodes CDR1 SEHNR and CDR2 FQNEAQ (reference sequence). The CDR3 sequence is CASSRDRITYNEQFF. The CDR3 region has the DNA TGTGCCAGCAGCCGTGACAGGATAACCTACAATGAGCAGTTCTTC.

The chain uses TRBV29-1 and TRBJ2-7, with TRBD2 matching 9 bases. The CDR3 sequence is 12 residues long. The ends lost 7 bases at V and 1 base at J; junction bases unmatched: 2. The germline V gene encodes CDR1 SQVTM and CDR2 ANQGSEA. The CDR3 spells CSALAGSYEQYF. The DNA of the CDR3 is TGCAGCGCCCTAGCGGGATCCTACGAGCAGTACTTC.

This clonotype was counted a single time. The chain carries TRBV11-2 and TRBJ1-4; possible D gene TRBD1, 5 bases. There are 19 residues in the CDR3. Germline CDR1 and CDR2: SGHAT and FQNNGV. The germline V and J ends were trimmed by 9 bases and 0 bases, with 26 bases remaining between them. In nucleotides, the CDR3 is TGTGCCAGTCGCCGGAATACCGACAGAGAAGTTGCAACTAATGAAAAACTGTTTTTT. Translation gives CASRRNTDREVATNEKLFF.

The chain combines TRBV20-1 with TRBJ2-5; the D gene is possibly TRBD2 (5 bases). CDR1 is DFQATT and CDR2 is SNEGSKA in the germline V gene (reference sequence). The V end lost 3 bases, the J end lost 2 bases, and 34 bases lay between the germline ends. This CDR3 region has 21 residues. The DNA of the CDR3 is TGCAGTGCTAGGTCCGCGGATGGAAAAAGGGAGTCTGCCAGATTACAAGAGACCCAGTACTTC. This gives the protein CSARSADGKRESARLQETQYF.

This clonotype was detected once. This chain links TRBV5-1 with TRBJ2-5, with 9 bases matching TRBD2. Germline V gene sequence: CDR1 SGHRS, CDR2 YFSETQ. J gave up 1 base and V 4 bases, and 2 bases lay outside the gene matches. This CDR3 comprises 14 residues. The CDR3 DNA reads TGCGCCAGCAGCATGACTAGCGGCCAAGAGACCCAGTACTTC. Residues: CASSMTSGQETQYF.

The CDR3 here is CASSQEGYLYEQYF. The CDR3 bases are TGCGCCAGCAGCCAAGAGGGGTACCTTTACGAGCAGTACTTC. This chain links TRBV4-1 with TRBJ2-7; D is undetermined. The CDR3 consists of 14 residues. Germline loops: CDR1 MGHRA, CDR2 YSYEKL. Trimming stripped 0 bases from V and 4 bases from J, with 10 bases between.

V is TRBV27 and J is TRBJ1-5, with D uncertain. The germline CDR1 and CDR2 sequences are MNHEY and SMNVEV (reference sequence). The germline V and J ends were trimmed by 3 bases and 6 bases, with 12 bases remaining between them. This CDR3 is 14 amino acids long. This chain's CDR3 is CASSFGGVGQPQHF. The CDR3 nucleotides are TGTGCCAGCAGTTTTGGCGGGGTCGGTCAGCCCCAGCATTTT.

The sample holds one count of this clonotype. This sequence joins TRBV12-3 or TRBV12-4 and TRBJ1-2, with a weak D call TRBD1 (6 bases). Trimming shortened V by 6 bases and J by 3 bases, and 14 bases separated the two germline ends. The CDR3 runs to 14 residues. The CDR3 region is CASRDGQNDYGYTF. The CDR3 DNA reads TGTGCCAGCAGGGACGGACAGAATGACTATGGCTACACCTTC.